A selection of T cell receptor beta chains follows, all from one sample in a study of blood T cell repertoires in COVID-19. The assay was immunoSEQ multiplex PCR, and TCRdb's table has in-frame clones only and misses some. The table has over 200,000 clones, around 80% seen once. The specimen sequenced was PBMCs or T cells enriched from blood (not recorded which). These TCRs come from a man between 60 and 70 years old who had recovered from COVID-19. CDR3s include the opening cysteine and the closing phenylalanine or tryptophan.

V	J	CDR3
TRBV11-3	TRBJ1-2	CASSRRGQGYGYTF
TRBV14	TRBJ2-3	CASSTAGVQGYTQYF
TRBV18	TRBJ2-7	CASSLAPGQTYEQYF
TRBV6-4	TRBJ1-6	CASSSDSRSPLHF
TRBV6-5	TRBJ2-7	CASSYSILDSYEQYF
TRBV3-1/TRBV3-2	TRBJ1-4	CASSQDPSQEAEKLFF
TRBV18	TRBJ2-3	CASSQPGLAGTGTDTQYF
TRBV4-3	TRBJ1-5	CASSQETGPQPQHF
TRBV15	TRBJ2-1	CATSTFSQGTQFF
TRBV2	TRBJ1-1	CASINREGGTEAFF
TRBV18	TRBJ2-6	CASSLYDSSGANVLTF
TRBV30	TRBJ1-1	CAWRRDRGFTEAFF
TRBV30	TRBJ2-3	CAWSGSRGADTQYF
TRBV6-5	TRBJ1-2	CASRPGQGTYGYTF
TRBV4-2	TRBJ2-1	CASSRLAGGNNEQFF